This T cell receptor beta chain was observed in a study of spatial heterogeneity in lung cancer. Looking at the study overall: More beta-chain than alpha-chain sequences were consistently detected.

Time point: blood at routine non-recurrence follow-up after resection. The study sequenced unsorted whole RNA from tumor, nontumor lung or frozen PBMC. This CDR3 region has 11 residues. V was clipped by 1 base and J by 9 bases, with 10 bases between them. Germline V gene lookup returns CDR1 DFQATT and CDR2 SNEGSKA (reference sequence). TCRdb itself ran the 5' RACE reads through MiXCR, one entry per CDR3 protein. The sample carries about 120,000 distinct CDR3 sequences, 12% recorded once. The material sequenced was PBMCs, taken at follow-up. The source of this sequence is a male donor with early-stage non-small cell lung cancer. The chain joins TRBV20-1 to TRBJ2-7; D not certain. The CDR3 coding sequence is TGCAGTGCTAGAGGCCCCGGGTGGCAGTACTTC. Translating gives CSARGPGWQYF.